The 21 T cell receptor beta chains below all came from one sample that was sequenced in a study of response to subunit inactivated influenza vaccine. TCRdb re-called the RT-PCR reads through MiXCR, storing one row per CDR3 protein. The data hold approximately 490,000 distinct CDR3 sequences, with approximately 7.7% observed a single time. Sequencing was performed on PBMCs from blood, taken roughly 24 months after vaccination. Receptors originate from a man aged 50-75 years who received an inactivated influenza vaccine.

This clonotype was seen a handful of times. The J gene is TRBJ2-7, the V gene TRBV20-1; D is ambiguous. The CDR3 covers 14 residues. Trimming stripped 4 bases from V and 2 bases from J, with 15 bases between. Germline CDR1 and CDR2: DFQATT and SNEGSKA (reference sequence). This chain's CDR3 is CSAKGRSPTYEQYF. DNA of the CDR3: TGCAGTGCTAAAGGCAGGTCCCCCACCTACGAGCAGTACTTC.

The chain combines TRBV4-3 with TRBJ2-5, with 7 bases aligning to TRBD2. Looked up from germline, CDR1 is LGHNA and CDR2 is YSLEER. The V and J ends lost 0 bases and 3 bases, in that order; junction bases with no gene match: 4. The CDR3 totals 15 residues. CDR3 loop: CASSQDPGLEETQYF. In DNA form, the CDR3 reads TGCGCCAGCAGCCAAGATCCAGGACTAGAAGAGACCCAGTACTTC.

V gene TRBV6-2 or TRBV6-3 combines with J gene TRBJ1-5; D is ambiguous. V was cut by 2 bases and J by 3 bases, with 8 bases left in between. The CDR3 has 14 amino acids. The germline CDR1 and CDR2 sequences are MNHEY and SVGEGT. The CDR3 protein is CASSYTGPNQPQHF. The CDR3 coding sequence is TGTGCCAGCAGTTACACCGGACCCAATCAGCCCCAGCATTTT.

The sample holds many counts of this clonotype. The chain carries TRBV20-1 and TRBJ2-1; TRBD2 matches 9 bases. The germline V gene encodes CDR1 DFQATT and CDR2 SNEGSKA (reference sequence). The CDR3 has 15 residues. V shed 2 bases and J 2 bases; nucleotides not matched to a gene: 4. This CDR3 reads CSARSSGNAYNEQFF. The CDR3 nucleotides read TGCAGTGCTAGATCTAGCGGGAATGCCTACAATGAGCAGTTCTTC.

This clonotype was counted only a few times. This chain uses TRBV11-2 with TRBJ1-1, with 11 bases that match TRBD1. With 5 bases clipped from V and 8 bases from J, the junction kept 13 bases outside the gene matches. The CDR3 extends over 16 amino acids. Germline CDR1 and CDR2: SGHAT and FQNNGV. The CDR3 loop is CASSRLISDRGREAFF. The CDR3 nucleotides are TGTGCCAGCAGCCGCCTCATTTCGGACAGGGGGCGGGAAGCTTTCTTT.

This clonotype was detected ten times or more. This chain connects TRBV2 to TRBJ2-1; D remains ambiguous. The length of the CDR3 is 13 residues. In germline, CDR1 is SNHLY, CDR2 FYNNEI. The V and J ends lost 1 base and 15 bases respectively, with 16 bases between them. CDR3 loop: CASSEEAASLPFF. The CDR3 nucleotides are TGTGCCAGCAGTGAAGAGGCGGCAAGTCTACCGTTCTTC.

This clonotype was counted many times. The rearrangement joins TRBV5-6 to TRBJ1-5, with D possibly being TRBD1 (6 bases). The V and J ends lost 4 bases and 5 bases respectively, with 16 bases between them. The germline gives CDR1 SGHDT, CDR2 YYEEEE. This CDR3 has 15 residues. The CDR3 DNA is TGTGCCAGCAGCCGTAACGGGGGGGCGCATCAGCCCCAGCATTTT. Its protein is CASSRNGGAHQPQHF.

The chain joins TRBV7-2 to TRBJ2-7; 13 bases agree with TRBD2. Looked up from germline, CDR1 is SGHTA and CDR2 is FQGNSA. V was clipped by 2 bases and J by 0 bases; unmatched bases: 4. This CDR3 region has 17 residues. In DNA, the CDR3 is TGTGCCAGCAGCTTAACTCGACTAGCGGGGGGCTCCTACGAGCAGTACTTC. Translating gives CASSLTRLAGGSYEQYF.

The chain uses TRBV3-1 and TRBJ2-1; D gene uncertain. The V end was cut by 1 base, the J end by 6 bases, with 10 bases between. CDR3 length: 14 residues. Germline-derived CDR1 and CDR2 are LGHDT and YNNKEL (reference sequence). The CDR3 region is CASSQGVRGNEQFF. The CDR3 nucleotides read TGTGCCAGCAGCCAAGGGGTAAGAGGCAATGAGCAGTTCTTC.

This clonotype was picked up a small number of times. The CDR3 sequence: CASSLTEANTGELFF. The CDR3 nucleotides read TGTGCCAGCAGCTTAACGGAGGCGAACACCGGGGAGCTGTTTTTT. J is TRBJ2-2 and V is TRBV7-3, with D maybe TRBD2 (5 bases). Germline V gene sequence: CDR1 SGHTA, CDR2 FQGTGA. The CDR3 runs 15 residues. V lost 0 bases and J lost 0, with 5 bases in between.

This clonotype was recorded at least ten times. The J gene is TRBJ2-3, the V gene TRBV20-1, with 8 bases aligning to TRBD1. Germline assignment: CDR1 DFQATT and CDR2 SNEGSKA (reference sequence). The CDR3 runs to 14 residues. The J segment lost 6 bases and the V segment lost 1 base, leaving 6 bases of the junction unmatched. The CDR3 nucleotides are TGCAGTGCTAGAGTACCAGGGGGCCTGGATACGCAGTATTTT. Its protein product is CSARVPGGLDTQYF.

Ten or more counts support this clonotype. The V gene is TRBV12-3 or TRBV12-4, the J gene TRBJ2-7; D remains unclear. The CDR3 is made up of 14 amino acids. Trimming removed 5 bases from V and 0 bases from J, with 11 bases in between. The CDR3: CASSKRLNSYEQYF. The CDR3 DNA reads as TGTGCCAGCAGTAAGAGGTTAAACTCCTACGAGCAGTACTTC.

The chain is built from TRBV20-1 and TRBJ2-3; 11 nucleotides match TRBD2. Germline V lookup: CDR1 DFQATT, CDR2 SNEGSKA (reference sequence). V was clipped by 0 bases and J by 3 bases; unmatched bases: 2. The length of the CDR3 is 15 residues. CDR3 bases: TGCAGTGCTAGAGAACTAGCGGGAGCAACAGATACGCAGTATTTT. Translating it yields CSARELAGATDTQYF.

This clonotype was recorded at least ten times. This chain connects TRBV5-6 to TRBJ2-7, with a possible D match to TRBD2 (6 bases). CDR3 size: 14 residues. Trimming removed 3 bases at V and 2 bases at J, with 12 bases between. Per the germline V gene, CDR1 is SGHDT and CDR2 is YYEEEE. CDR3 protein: CASSWGVDTYEQYF. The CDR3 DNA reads TGTGCCAGCAGCTGGGGGGTAGACACCTACGAGCAGTACTTC.

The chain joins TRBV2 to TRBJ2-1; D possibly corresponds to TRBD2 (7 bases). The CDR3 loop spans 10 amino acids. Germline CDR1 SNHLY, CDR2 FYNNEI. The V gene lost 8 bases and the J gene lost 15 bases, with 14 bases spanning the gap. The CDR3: CASGGGAPFF. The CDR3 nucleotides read TGTGCCAGCGGTGGGGGGGCCCCGTTCTTC.

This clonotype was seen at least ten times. The CDR3: CASSSFGEYQETQYF. The CDR3 nucleotides are TGTGCCAGCAGTTCCTTCGGGGAGTACCAAGAGACCCAGTACTTC. The rearrangement links TRBV28 to TRBJ2-5; D may be TRBD2 (5 bases). CDR3 length: 15 residues. CDR1 is MDHEN and CDR2 is SYDVKM in the germline V gene. Trimming took off 4 bases at V and 0 bases at J, with 12 bases between the two ends.

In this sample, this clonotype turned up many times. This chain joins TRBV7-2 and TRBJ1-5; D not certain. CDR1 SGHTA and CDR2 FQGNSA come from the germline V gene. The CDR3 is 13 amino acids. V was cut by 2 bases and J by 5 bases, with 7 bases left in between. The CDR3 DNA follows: TGTGCCAGCAGCTTACGGTTGGATCAGCCCCAGCATTTT. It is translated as CASSLRLDQPQHF.

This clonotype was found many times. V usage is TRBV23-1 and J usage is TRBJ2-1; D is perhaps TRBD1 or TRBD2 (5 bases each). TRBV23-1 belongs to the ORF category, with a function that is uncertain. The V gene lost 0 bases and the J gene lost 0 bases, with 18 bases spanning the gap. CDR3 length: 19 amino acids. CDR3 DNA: TGCGCCAGCAGTCAATCGGATCGAAGGGGACGAAGCTCCTACAATGAGCAGTTCTTC. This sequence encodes CASSQSDRRGRSSYNEQFF.

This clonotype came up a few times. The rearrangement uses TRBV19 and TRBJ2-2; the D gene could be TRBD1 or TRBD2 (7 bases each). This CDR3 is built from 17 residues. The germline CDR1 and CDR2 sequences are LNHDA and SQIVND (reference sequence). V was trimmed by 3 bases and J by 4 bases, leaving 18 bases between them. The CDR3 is CASSILIGRGGTGELFF. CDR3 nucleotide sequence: TGTGCCAGTAGTATTCTCATCGGCAGGGGGGGCACCGGGGAGCTGTTTTTT.

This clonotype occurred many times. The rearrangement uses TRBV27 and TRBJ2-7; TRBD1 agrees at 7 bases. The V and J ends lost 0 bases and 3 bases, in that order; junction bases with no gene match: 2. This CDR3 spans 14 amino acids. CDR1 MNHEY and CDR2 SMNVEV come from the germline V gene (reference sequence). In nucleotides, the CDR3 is TGTGCCAGCAGTTTATCCAACAGGGGCTACGAGCAGTACTTC. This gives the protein CASSLSNRGYEQYF.

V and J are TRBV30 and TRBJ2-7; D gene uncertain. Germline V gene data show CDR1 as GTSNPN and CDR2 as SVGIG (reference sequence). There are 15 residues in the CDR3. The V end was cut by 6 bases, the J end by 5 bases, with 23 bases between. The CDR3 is CACSTPWHMLDEQYF. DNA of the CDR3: TGTGCCTGCTCAACCCCGTGGCACATGCTAGACGAGCAGTACTTC.